These 3 T cell receptor beta chains were all obtained from the same sample, sequenced in a study of blood T cell repertoires in COVID-19. Only in-frame clones appear in the TCRdb table, and some are missing; sequencing was by immunoSEQ multiplex PCR. The sample has some 170,000 clones, less than 90% seen once; the top ten hold 1% to 1.5%. The sample was PBMCs or T cells enriched from blood (not recorded which). The receptors shown here come from a human donor with acute COVID-19. The donor label of this sample is uncertain.

The chain joins TRBV5-1 to TRBJ2-7, with 7 bases that match TRBD2. The CDR3 has 18 residues. Germline CDR1 is SGHRS and CDR2 is YFSETQ. V was pared by 1 base and J by 0 bases, with 13 bases of the junction left unmatched. CDR3 in DNA: TGCGCCAGCAGCTTGTGGGGGGGTCAGACATCCAGCTCCTACGAGCAGTACTTC. It encodes CASSLWGGQTSSSYEQYF. Looking up the rest from reference TRBV5-1 and TRBJ2-7 gives the full variable domain: KAGVTQTPRYLIKTRGQQVTLSCSPISGHRSVSWYQQTPGQGLQFLFEYFSETQRNKGNFPGRFSGRQFSNSRSEMNVSTLELGDSALYLCASSLWGGQTSSSYEQYFGPGTRLTVT.

This rearrangement joins TRBV4-1 to TRBJ1-1; 8 bases match TRBD1. V shed 6 bases and J 8 bases; nucleotides not matched to a gene: 5. Germline V gene data show CDR1 as MGHRA and CDR2 as YSYEKL. This CDR3 spans 12 amino acids. The CDR3 coding sequence is TGCGCCAGCAGTCCCCGGACAGGGGAAGCTTTCTTT. Its protein is CASSPRTGEAFF.

This rearrangement joins TRBV18 to TRBJ2-3; 8 bases match TRBD2. Losses at the gene ends were 4 bases for V and 1 base for J; bases not matched to a gene: 7. Germline V gene lookup returns CDR1 KGHSH and CDR2 LQKENI. The CDR3 spans 16 residues. The CDR3 DNA is TGTGCCAGCTCACTCCTAAATAGCGGGGGCACAGATACGCAGTATTTT. Amino acids: CASSLLNSGGTDTQYF.